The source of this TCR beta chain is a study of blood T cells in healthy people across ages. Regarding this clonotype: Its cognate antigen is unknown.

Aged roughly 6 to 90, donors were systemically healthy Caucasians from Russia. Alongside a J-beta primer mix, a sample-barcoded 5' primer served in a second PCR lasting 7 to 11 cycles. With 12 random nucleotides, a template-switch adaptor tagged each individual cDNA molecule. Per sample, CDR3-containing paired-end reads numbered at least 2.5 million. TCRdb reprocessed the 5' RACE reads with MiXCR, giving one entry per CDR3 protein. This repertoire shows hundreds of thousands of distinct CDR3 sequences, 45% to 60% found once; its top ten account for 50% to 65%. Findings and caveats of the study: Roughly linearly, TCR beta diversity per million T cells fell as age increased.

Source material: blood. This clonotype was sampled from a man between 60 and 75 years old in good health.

CDR3 sequence (DNA): TGTGCCAGCAGCGATCAGGGGAAGGGGCCGACAGATACGCAGTATTTT. Translation: CASSDQGKGPTDTQYF. The V and J genes are TRBV7-9 and TRBJ2-3; possible D gene TRBD1, 6 bases. With 5 bases removed from V and 3 bases from J, the gap between germline ends came to 18 bases. CDR3 length equals 16 residues. Germline V lookup: CDR1 SEHNR, CDR2 FQNEAQ (reference sequence).